This T cell receptor beta chain derives from a study of Ad26.COV2.S vaccination and SARS-CoV-2 variants. Specified treatment: about 20 received Ad26.COV2.S at low or high dose, single or two shots; roughly five received placebo; per-sample allocation not given. Following the first vaccine or placebo injection, samples were taken on day 63. Generated by immunoSEQ multiplex PCR, the TCRdb table keeps only in-frame clones and is missing some. The sample consists of 380,000 or so clones, about 80% of them appearing once. Germline-derived CDR1 and CDR2 are MGHRA and YSYEKL. Trimming pared 4 bases from V and 3 bases from J, leaving 13 bases between. The CDR3 spans 15 residues.

The chain recombines TRBV4-1 with TRBJ2-1, with D tentatively TRBD2 (6 bases). The receptor was isolated from a person between 18 and 60 years old who received the Ad26.COV2.S COVID-19 vaccine or a placebo. The sample consisted of peripheral blood, taken in a trial of Ad26.COV2.S vaccine versus placebo. The CDR3 is CASSLGAGYYNEQFF. For the CDR3, the DNA is TGCGCCAGCAGCCTCGGAGCGGGCTACTACAATGAGCAGTTCTTC.